A selection of T cell receptor beta chains follows, all from one sample in a study of T cell responses to AZD1222 COVID-19 vaccine. Sequencing used immunoSEQ multiplex PCR; TCRdb keeps in-frame clones, though not all of them. The table lists roughly 120,000 clones, around 89% of them singletons. The input for sequencing was peripheral blood, taken on day 0 of AZD1222 vaccination. The receptor source for this set is an adult in good health. CDR3s include the opening cysteine and the closing phenylalanine or tryptophan. A D gene is named only where the DNA matches it firmly. Clone size is not always given. Where it is, it says once, few, many or a class for expanded clones.

d_call	clone_size	v_call	j_call	cdr3_aa	cdr3_nt
-	-	TRBV4-3	TRBJ2-6	CASSRTSTAGIGANVLTF	TGCGCCAGCAGCCGAACTTCTACCGCAGGGATAGGGGCCAACGTCCTGACTTTC
TRBD2	-	TRBV9	TRBJ2-3	CASSVASGSFDTQYF	TGTGCCAGCAGCGTAGCTAGCGGGAGCTTCGATACGCAGTATTTT
-	-	TRBV5-1	TRBJ1-2	CASSPGANYGYTF	TGCGCCAGCAGCCCCGGAGCTAACTATGGCTACACCTTC
TRBD2	-	TRBV7-9	TRBJ2-7	CASSSPGGPYEQYF	TGTGCCAGCAGTTCCCCGGGGGGTCCCTACGAGCAGTACTTC
-	-	TRBV21-1	TRBJ1-1	CASSKALFRRGTEAFF	TGTGCCAGCAGCAAAGCGCTCTTCCGGAGGGGGACTGAAGCTTTCTTT
TRBD1	-	TRBV2	TRBJ1-6	CASTLLDRGEESPLHF	TGTGCCAGCACCCTCCTCGACAGGGGCGAAGAATCACCCCTCCACTTT
TRBD2	-	TRBV24-1	TRBJ2-2	CATSDFRGGTNTGELFF	TGTGCCACCAGTGATTTCCGCGGGGGGACGAACACCGGGGAGCTGTTTTTT
TRBD1	-	TRBV27	TRBJ1-2	CASSSTGIGYTF	TGTGCCAGCAGTTCGACAGGGATTGGCTACACCTTC
-	few	TRBV10-3	TRBJ2-7	CAISESKGAGVSYEQYF	TGTGCCATCAGTGAGTCGAAAGGGGCAGGAGTCTCCTACGAGCAGTACTTC
-	-	TRBV7-2	TRBJ1-5	CASSLGEPQHF	TGTGCCAGCAGCCTTGGGGAGCCCCAGCATTTT
TRBD1	-	TRBV12-5	TRBJ2-1	CASGLATGTGYNEQFF	TGTGCTAGTGGTTTGGCTACGGGGACAGGTTACAATGAGCAGTTCTTC
TRBD1	once	TRBV25-1	TRBJ1-2	CASTRSGTVYGYTF	TGTGCCAGCACCCGTTCTGGGACAGTTTATGGCTACACCTTC
-	few	TRBV6-2/TRBV6-3	TRBJ2-2	CASSYSREHTGELFF	TGTGCCAGCAGTTACTCCCGGGAGCACACCGGGGAGCTGTTTTTT
TRBD1	-	TRBV27	TRBJ1-2	CASNLSRDRPTGYTF	TGTGCCAGCAACCTATCCCGGGACAGGCCAACGGGGTACACCTTC